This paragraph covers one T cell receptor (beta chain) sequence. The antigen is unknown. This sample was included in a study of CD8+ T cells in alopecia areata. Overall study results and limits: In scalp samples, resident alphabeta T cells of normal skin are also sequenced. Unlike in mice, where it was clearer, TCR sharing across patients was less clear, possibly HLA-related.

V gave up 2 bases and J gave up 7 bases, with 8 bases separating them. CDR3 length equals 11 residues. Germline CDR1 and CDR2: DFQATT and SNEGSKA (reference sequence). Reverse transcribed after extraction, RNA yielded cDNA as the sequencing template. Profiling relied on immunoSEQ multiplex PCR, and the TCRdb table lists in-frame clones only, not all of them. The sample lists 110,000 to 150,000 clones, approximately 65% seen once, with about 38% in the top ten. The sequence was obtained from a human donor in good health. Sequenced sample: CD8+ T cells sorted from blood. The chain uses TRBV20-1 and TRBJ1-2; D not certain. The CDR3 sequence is CSARPLSGYTF. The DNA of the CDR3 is TGCAGTGCTAGACCCCTAAGTGGCTACACCTTC.